Following are 28 T cell receptor beta chains from one sample sequenced in a study of blood T cell repertoires in COVID-19. Measured with immunoSEQ multiplex PCR; TCRdb has only the in-frame clones, and not every one. The profile shows 200,000 to 300,000 clones, about 79% of them singletons. Input material: peripheral blood. The receptor set was obtained from a man aged 35 to 55 who had recovered from COVID-19.

The genes are TRBV7-8 and TRBJ2-5; weak D call: TRBD1 (6 bases). V was shortened by 5 bases and J by 6 bases, with 13 bases between the two germline ends. The CDR3 has 13 residues. Germline-derived CDR1 and CDR2 are SGHVS and FQNEAQ. CDR3 in DNA: TGTGCCAGCAGCCAAGGACAGTGGAAGACCCAGTACTTC. Its protein is CASSQGQWKTQYF.

The rearrangement links TRBV12-3 or TRBV12-4 to TRBJ1-2; D perhaps matches TRBD1 (6 bases). The CDR3 loop spans 12 amino acids. Trimming took off 8 bases at V and 8 bases at J, with 15 bases between the two ends. The CDR3 protein is CASGDTYGGYTF. CDR3 nucleotides: TGTGCCAGCGGGGACACTTACGGGGGCTACACCTTC.

The chain carries TRBV10-3 and TRBJ2-3; D is possibly TRBD2 (6 bases). Per germline, CDR1 ENHRY and CDR2 SYGVKD. This CDR3 spans 15 amino acids. Trimming removed 6 bases at V and 0 bases at J, with 13 bases between. In DNA, the CDR3 is TGTGCCATCAGAGCGGGCCCACAGAGCACAGATACGCAGTATTTT. It translates to CAIRAGPQSTDTQYF.

CDR3 coding DNA: TGTGCCAGCAGCTTACAACAGGGATCATATGGCTACACCTTC. Its protein is CASSLQQGSYGYTF. The genes are TRBV5-6 and TRBJ1-2, with D perhaps matching TRBD1 (6 bases). The CDR3 sequence is 14 residues long. Germline values: CDR1 SGHDT, CDR2 YYEEEE. V was trimmed by 2 bases and J by 5 bases, leaving 13 bases between them.

This clone was picked up one time. CDR3 protein: CASSPEQGSPLGNTIYF. In DNA, the CDR3 is TGTGCCAGCAGCCCCGAACAGGGGTCACCCCTTGGAAACACCATATATTTT. The chain is built from TRBV7-2 and TRBJ1-3; 7 bases agree with TRBD1. With V trimmed by 5 bases and J by 3 bases, 13 bases remained unmatched. The length of the CDR3 is 17 residues. Germline CDR1 SGHTA, CDR2 FQGNSA.

The table lists this clone with a count of one. V gene TRBV7-2 combines with J gene TRBJ1-5; no clear D. Trimming stripped 1 base from V and 0 bases from J, with 7 bases between. The V gene's germline CDR1 is SGHTA and CDR2 FQGNSA. This CDR3 is built from 15 residues. The CDR3, as DNA: TGTGCCAGCAGCTTAGGACACCTTAGCAATCAGCCCCAGCATTTT. Encoded protein: CASSLGHLSNQPQHF.

The J gene is TRBJ2-5, the V gene TRBV14; TRBD1 aligns across 7 bases. The CDR3 is made up of 16 amino acids. CDR1 is SGHDN, CDR2 FVKESK, per germline. The V segment lost 0 bases and the J segment 0 bases; nucleotides outside the gene matches: 4. The CDR3 DNA reads as TGTGCCAGCAGCCAAGAAGCGGACAGGTACCAAGAGACCCAGTACTTC. Its translation: CASSQEADRYQETQYF.

J is TRBJ2-7 and V is TRBV28, with 9 bases matching TRBD1. The ends lost 3 bases at V and 3 bases at J; junction bases unmatched: 9. Germline V CDR1 and CDR2: MDHEN, SYDVKM. This CDR3 contains 16 residues. CDR3 sequence: CASSLSGTGTFYEQYF. In DNA form, the CDR3 reads TGTGCCAGCAGTTTGTCCGGGACAGGGACCTTCTACGAGCAGTACTTC.

This clone turned up a few times. The chain couples TRBV4-3 to TRBJ2-3; D uncertain. Trimming left V 2 bases short and J 3 bases short, with 6 bases between. CDR1 LGHNA and CDR2 YSLEER come from the germline V gene. The CDR3 is made up of 13 amino acids. This chain's CDR3 is CASSQLDTDTQYF. The CDR3 DNA reads TGCGCCAGCAGCCAACTAGATACAGATACGCAGTATTTT.

This clone has only a few counts. This chain links TRBV19 with TRBJ1-5, with 9 bases aligning to TRBD1. J was trimmed by 5 bases and V by 9 bases; bases with no gene match: 14. Germline assignment: CDR1 LNHDA and CDR2 SQIVND (reference sequence). CDR3 length: 16 residues. In nucleotides, the CDR3 is TGTGCCAGCGAAAGGACGGACAGGGGAGAAGATCAGCCCCAGCATTTT. Translating it yields CASERTDRGEDQPQHF.

The count of this clone is one. The identical CDR3 is also encoded by other nucleotide sequences in the sample. The rearrangement joins TRBV24-1 to TRBJ2-3; TRBD1 agrees at 7 bases. Germline CDR1 KGHDR, CDR2 SFDVKD. The length of the CDR3 is 15 residues. J gave up 0 bases and V 3 bases, and 2 bases lay outside the gene matches. The CDR3 DNA reads TGTGCCACCAGTGATCCCAGGGGGAGCACAGATACGCAGTATTTT. This encodes CATSDPRGSTDTQYF.

This chain connects TRBV13 to TRBJ1-1, with a tentative D call TRBD1 (6 bases). CDR1 is PRHDT and CDR2 is FYEKMQ in the germline V gene (reference sequence). This CDR3 has 14 amino acids. V lost 0 bases, J lost 5 bases, and 10 bases lay in between. The CDR3: CASSLGSRGTEAFF. CDR3 nucleotide sequence: TGTGCCAGCAGCTTAGGCTCCAGGGGAACTGAAGCTTTCTTT.

The chain employs TRBV30 and TRBJ1-3; TRBD1 matches at 7 bases. CDR1 is GTSNPN, CDR2 SVGIG, per germline (reference sequence). The V segment lost 3 bases and the J segment 5 bases; nucleotides outside the gene matches: 7. The CDR3 consists of 14 residues. CDR3 region: CAWSRTGTRNTIYF. DNA for the CDR3: TGTGCCTGGAGCCGGACAGGCACAAGAAACACCATATATTTT.

The CDR3 nucleotides are TGTGCCGGAAGACTAGCGGGGGGATCAAGTGAGCAGTTCTTC. Protein sequence: CAGRLAGGSSEQFF. The V call is TRBV2, the J call TRBJ2-1; 13 nucleotides agree with TRBD2. The germline CDR1 and CDR2 sequences are SNHLY and FYNNEI. The CDR3 totals 14 residues. V dropped 11 bases and J dropped 9; count of bases not matched to a gene: 10. The full variable domain, in which reference TRBV2 and TRBJ2-1 provide the parts outside the CDR3, is EPEVTQTPSHQVTQMGQEVILRCVPISNHLYFYWYRQILGQKVEFLVSFYNNEISEKSEIFDDQFSVERPDGSNFTLKIRSTKLEDSAMYFCAGRLAGGSSEQFFGPGTRLTVL.

The CDR3 region has the DNA TGTGCCAGCAGCTTAGGCAGGGGAAGCAATCAGCCCCAGCATTTT. As protein: CASSLGRGSNQPQHF. This chain uses TRBV7-9 with TRBJ1-5; perhaps TRBD1 as D (6 bases). Germline V gene sequence: CDR1 SEHNR, CDR2 FQNEAQ (reference sequence). This CDR3 spans 15 amino acids. Trimming stripped 1 base from V and 1 base from J, with 8 bases between.

The gene calls are TRBV19 and TRBJ2-1; D gene uncertain. The CDR3 length is 12 residues. Trimming removed 7 bases at V and 10 bases at J, with 14 bases between. Germline values: CDR1 LNHDA, CDR2 SQIVND (reference sequence). DNA for the CDR3: TGTGCCAGTAAAATTGGGCCTGGCGAGCAGTTCTTC. Residues: CASKIGPGEQFF.

This clone was counted a single time. The genes are TRBV6-5 and TRBJ1-1, with a possible D match to TRBD1 (5 bases). V was pared by 6 bases and J by 5 bases, with 19 bases between. Germline CDR1 and CDR2: MNHEY and SVGAGI. The CDR3 length is 15 residues. The CDR3 protein is CASRPGGGVQTEAFF. CDR3 DNA sequence: TGTGCCAGCAGACCCGGCGGGGGGGTCCAAACTGAAGCTTTCTTT.

The table lists this clone with a few counts. This chain uses TRBV27 with TRBJ2-7; D is possibly TRBD1 (6 bases). Germline lookup yields CDR1 MNHEY and CDR2 SMNVEV (reference sequence). The length of the CDR3 is 13 residues. Trimming cost V 7 bases and J 6 bases, with 16 bases left between them. DNA for the CDR3: TGTGCCAGCACATCAGGGGCTTCTGCCGAGCAGTACTTC. Its protein product is CASTSGASAEQYF.

The DNA for the CDR3 is TGCAGTGCCAGTCGCAGGGGGCGAGATACGCAGTATTTT. Its translation is CSASRRGRDTQYF. The chain carries TRBV20-1 and TRBJ2-3; 8 nucleotides match TRBD1. Germline V CDR1 and CDR2: DFQATT, SNEGSKA (reference sequence). V shed 6 bases, J shed 5 bases, and the junction held 7 bases outside the gene matches. The CDR3 loop spans 13 amino acids.

This chain joins TRBV5-1 and TRBJ1-4, with 8 bases that match TRBD1. Per the germline V gene, CDR1 is SGHRS and CDR2 is YFSETQ. Losses at the gene ends were 2 bases for V and 4 bases for J; bases not matched to a gene: 4. The CDR3 loop spans 15 amino acids. The CDR3 region has the DNA TGCGCCAGCAGCTTCGGGACAGGACTTAATGAAAAACTGTTTTTT. Its protein is CASSFGTGLNEKLFF.

V gene TRBV20-1 combines with J gene TRBJ2-1; D is uncertain. CDR3 length: 10 residues. Trimming took off 3 bases at V and 9 bases at J, with 6 bases between the two ends. CDR1 DFQATT and CDR2 SNEGSKA come from the germline V gene (reference sequence). DNA for the CDR3: TGCAGTGCTAGGAGGAGTGAGCAGTTCTTC. Encoded protein: CSARRSEQFF.

The chain couples TRBV5-4 to TRBJ2-5, with TRBD1 identical over 10 bases. Per germline, CDR1 SGHNT and CDR2 YYREEE (reference sequence). The CDR3 runs to 16 residues. Trimming at V came to 3 bases and at J to 4 bases, leaving 9 bases not matched to a gene. CDR3 sequence reads: CASSSPGTGVAETQYF. Written as DNA, the CDR3 is TGTGCCAGCAGCTCACCCGGGACAGGGGTCGCAGAGACCCAGTACTTC.

As DNA, the CDR3 is TGTGCCAGCAGTTTAGCTAGCGGGAGCGCGATAGCAGGGCAGTACTTC. Its translation: CASSLASGSAIAGQYF. The chain uses TRBV27 and TRBJ2-7; TRBD2 aligns across 10 bases. J was trimmed by 9 bases and V by 2 bases; bases with no gene match: 13. Germline CDR1 is MNHEY and CDR2 is SMNVEV (reference sequence). The CDR3 runs to 16 residues.

CDR3 bases: TGTGCCAGTAGTATTGTCCTAGCGGGATACAATGAGCAGTTCTTC. It codes for CASSIVLAGYNEQFF. The V call is TRBV19, the J call TRBJ2-1; 9 positions agree with TRBD2. The CDR3 runs 15 residues. CDR1 and CDR2 (germline): LNHDA, SQIVND (reference sequence). The V gene end was trimmed by 3 bases and the J gene end by 4 bases; junction bases not matched to a gene: 4.

This chain uses TRBV18 with TRBJ1-1, with no clear D. Germline CDR1 is KGHSH and CDR2 is LQKENI. The CDR3 has 14 amino acids. Trimming took 5 bases from V and 1 from J, leaving 11 bases between them. CDR3 amino acids: CASSEAHPNTEAFF. CDR3 DNA sequence: TGTGCCAGCTCAGAGGCACACCCGAACACTGAAGCTTTCTTT.

The chain carries TRBV27 and TRBJ2-5; TRBD2 might be the D (6 bases). The V end was cut by 5 bases, the J end by 1 base, with 17 bases between. This CDR3 is 16 amino acids long. CDR1 and CDR2 from the germline V gene are MNHEY and SMNVEV (reference sequence). CDR3 bases: TGTGCCAGCAGTCAGCCGGGACTCGGGACCCAAGAGACCCAGTACTTC. This codes for CASSQPGLGTQETQYF.

DNA for the CDR3: TGTGCCAGCGTTCAGGGGATAGACGCTGAAGCTTTCTTT. Encoded protein: CASVQGIDAEAFF. This chain joins TRBV2 and TRBJ1-1, with D maybe TRBD1 (6 bases). Per the germline V gene, CDR1 is SNHLY and CDR2 is FYNNEI. Trimming shortened V by 8 bases and J by 6 bases, and 16 bases separated the two germline ends. This CDR3 is 13 amino acids long.

The V gene is TRBV24-1, the J gene TRBJ2-2, with 11 positions matching TRBD2. The ends lost 6 bases at V and 4 bases at J; junction bases unmatched: 6. Germline CDR1 KGHDR, CDR2 SFDVKD. This CDR3 is built from 16 residues. The CDR3 DNA reads as TGTGCCACCAGTCGATCCGGGACTAGCGGCACCGGGGAGCTGTTTTTT. This gives the protein CATSRSGTSGTGELFF.